This TCR beta chain was captured by sequencing in a study of blood T cell repertoires in COVID-19. The CDR3 sequence is 15 residues long. The V gene end was trimmed by 0 bases and the J gene end by 3 bases; junction bases not matched to a gene: 3. Per the germline V gene, CDR1 is SGHNT and CDR2 is YYREEE (reference sequence). In Seattle, patients joined the study during active infection and were tracked longitudinally. Authors' methods: Amplification of reference gene primers was used by the study to estimate nucleated cell counts. Sequenced by immunoSEQ multiplex PCR; TCRdb stores in-frame clones only, minus some. V, J and clone size were drawn from that table, and D and trimming were deduced from the DNA. The table records about 140,000 clones, around 90% of them present only once.

The specimen sequenced was peripheral blood. The receptor was isolated from a human donor with COVID-19, enrolled during active disease. The donor label of this sample is uncertain. The chain joins TRBV5-4 to TRBJ2-1, with 7 bases fitting TRBD2. The CDR3 loop is CASSLGRGNYNEQFF. The CDR3 DNA is TGTGCCAGCAGCTTGGGGCGGGGGAACTACAATGAGCAGTTCTTC.